This T cell receptor beta chain was found in a study of cytomegalovirus exposure and HLA in healthy donors. Primers: 60 Vbeta forward and 13 Jbeta reverse. TCRdb keeps only in-frame clones here, not all; method: immunoSEQ multiplex PCR. The top ten hold under 2% of the sample, which has over 200,000 clones, about 75% seen once. The CDR3 spans 15 residues. Germline V gene data show CDR1 as MNHNS and CDR2 as SASEGT. The V and J ends lost 4 bases and 4 bases, in that order; junction bases with no gene match: 5. The TCR was taken from a woman under 40 in good health and CMV-seronegative. The sequencing input was PBMCs. The V and J genes are TRBV6-1 and TRBJ2-3; 10 positions agree with TRBD1. The CDR3 DNA reads as TGTGCCAGCAGTGGTTACGGACAGGGGGCAGATACGCAGTATTTT. Translating it yields CASSGYGQGADTQYF.